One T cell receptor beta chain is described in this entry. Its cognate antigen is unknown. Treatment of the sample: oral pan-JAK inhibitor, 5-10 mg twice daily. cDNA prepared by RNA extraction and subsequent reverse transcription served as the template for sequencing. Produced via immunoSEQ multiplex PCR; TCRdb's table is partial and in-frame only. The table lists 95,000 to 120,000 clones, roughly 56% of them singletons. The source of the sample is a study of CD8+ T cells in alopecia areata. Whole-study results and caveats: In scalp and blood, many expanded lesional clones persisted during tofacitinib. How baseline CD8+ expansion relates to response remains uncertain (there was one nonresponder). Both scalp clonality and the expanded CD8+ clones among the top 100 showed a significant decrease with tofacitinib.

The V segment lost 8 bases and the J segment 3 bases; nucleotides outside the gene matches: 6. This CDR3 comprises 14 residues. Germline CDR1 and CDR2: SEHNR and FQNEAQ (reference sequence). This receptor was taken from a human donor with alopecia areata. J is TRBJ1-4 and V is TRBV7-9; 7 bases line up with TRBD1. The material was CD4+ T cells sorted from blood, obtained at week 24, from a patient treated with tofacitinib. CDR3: CASCPGGANEKLFF. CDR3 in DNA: TGTGCCAGCTGCCCAGGGGGGGCTAATGAAAAACTGTTTTTT.